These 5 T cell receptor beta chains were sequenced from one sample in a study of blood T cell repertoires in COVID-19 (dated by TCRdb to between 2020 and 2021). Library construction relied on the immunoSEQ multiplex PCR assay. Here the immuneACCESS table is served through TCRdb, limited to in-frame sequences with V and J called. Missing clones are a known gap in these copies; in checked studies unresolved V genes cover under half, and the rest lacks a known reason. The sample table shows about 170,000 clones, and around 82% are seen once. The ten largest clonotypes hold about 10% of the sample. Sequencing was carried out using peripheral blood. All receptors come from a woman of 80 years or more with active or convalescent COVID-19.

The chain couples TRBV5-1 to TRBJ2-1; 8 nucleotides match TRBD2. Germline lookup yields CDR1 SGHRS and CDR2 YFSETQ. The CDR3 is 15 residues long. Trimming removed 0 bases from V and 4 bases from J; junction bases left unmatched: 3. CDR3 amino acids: CASSLDPGGYNEQFF. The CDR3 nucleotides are TGCGCCAGCAGCTTGGATCCGGGAGGGTACAATGAGCAGTTCTTC.

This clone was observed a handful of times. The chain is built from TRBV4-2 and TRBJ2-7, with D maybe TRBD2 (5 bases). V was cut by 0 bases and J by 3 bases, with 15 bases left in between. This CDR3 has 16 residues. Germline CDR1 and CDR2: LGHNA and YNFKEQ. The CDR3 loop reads CASSQDPRRRGYEQYF. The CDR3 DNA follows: TGTGCCAGCAGCCAAGATCCGAGACGTCGGGGCTACGAGCAGTACTTC.

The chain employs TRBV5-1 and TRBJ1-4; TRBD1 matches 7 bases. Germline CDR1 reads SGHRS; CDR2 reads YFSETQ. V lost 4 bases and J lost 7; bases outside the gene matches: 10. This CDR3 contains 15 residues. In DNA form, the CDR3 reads TGCGCCAGCAGCGACTCTCGACAGGGTTCTGAAAAACTGTTTTTT. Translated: CASSDSRQGSEKLFF.

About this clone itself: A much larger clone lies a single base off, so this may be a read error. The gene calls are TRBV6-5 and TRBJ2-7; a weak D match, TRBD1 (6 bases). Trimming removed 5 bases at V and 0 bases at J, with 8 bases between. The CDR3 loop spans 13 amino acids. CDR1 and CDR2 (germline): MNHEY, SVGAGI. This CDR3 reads CASSRDNSYEQYF. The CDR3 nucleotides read TGTGCCAGCAGTAGGGACAACTCCTACGAGCAGTACTTC.

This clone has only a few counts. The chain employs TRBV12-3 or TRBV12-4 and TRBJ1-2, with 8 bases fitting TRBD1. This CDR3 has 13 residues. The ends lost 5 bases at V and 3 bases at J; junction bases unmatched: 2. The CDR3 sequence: CASSLQGDYGYTF. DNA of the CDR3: TGTGCCAGCAGTCTACAGGGGGACTATGGCTACACCTTC.